The source of this T cell receptor (beta chain) is a study of blood T cell repertoires in COVID-19. Turning to the study itself: The origin of the acute and convalescent COVID-19 samples was the United States, Italy and Spain. T cells, B-cell-depleted T cells, or PBMCs supplied cDNA or gDNA.

Trimming took 3 bases from V and 4 from J; bases not matched to a gene: 9. The CDR3 has 16 residues. Germline loops: CDR1 MNHNS, CDR2 SASEGT. As originally analysed: Nucleated cell number was recorded as an estimate derived from reference gene primer amplification. TCRdb's table, derived via immunoSEQ multiplex PCR, lists solely in-frame clones and lacks some. Clonal size and the V and J genes are those of that table, whereas D and trimming came from the DNA. The repertoire has around 70,000 clones, about 93% of them found once; the top ten carry about 6.1%. This TCR came from a human donor in a cohort sampled during active COVID-19. The chain employs TRBV6-1 and TRBJ2-4; TRBD2 agrees at 7 bases. Sequenced: peripheral blood. CDR3 amino acids: CASSDLKGLTKNIQYF. The CDR3 region has the DNA TGTGCCAGCAGTGACCTCAAGGGACTAACGAAAAACATTCAGTACTTC.